This entry is about one T cell receptor beta chain. Its antigen remains unknown. The table came from immunoSEQ multiplex PCR; TCRdb's copy has only in-frame clones and leaves some out. The repertoire includes around 34,000 clones, around 93% of them detected once, and 2.5% to 4% sits in the top ten. These data belong to a study of cytomegalovirus exposure and HLA in healthy donors. V shed 6 bases, J shed 2 bases, and the junction held 6 bases outside the gene matches. The CDR3 covers 15 residues. Germline loops: CDR1 SNHLY, CDR2 FYNNEI. Study conclusions and caveats: Cytomegalovirus-associated TCR beta chains were listed, numbering 150 to 200. In the approximately 120 validation repertoires, a later analysis found that first-cohort TCR clusters tended to co-occur. Some public TCRs appeared in many individuals, while most sequences were rare.

Material: PBMCs. The TCR sequence derives from a man younger than 35 in good health and CMV-seronegative. This chain joins TRBV2 and TRBJ1-5; 8 bases agree with TRBD1. The CDR3 region is CASSASDRGNQPQHF. For the CDR3, the DNA is TGTGCCAGCAGCGCCTCGGACAGGGGCAATCAGCCCCAGCATTTT.